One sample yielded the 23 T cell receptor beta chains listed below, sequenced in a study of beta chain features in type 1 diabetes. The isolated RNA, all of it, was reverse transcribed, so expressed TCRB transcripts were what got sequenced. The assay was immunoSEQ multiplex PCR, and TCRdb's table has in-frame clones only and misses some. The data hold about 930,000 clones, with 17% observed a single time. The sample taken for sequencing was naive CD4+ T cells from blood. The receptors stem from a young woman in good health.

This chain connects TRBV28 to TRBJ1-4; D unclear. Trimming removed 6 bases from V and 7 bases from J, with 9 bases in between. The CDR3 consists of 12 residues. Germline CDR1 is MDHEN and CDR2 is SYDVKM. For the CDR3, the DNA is TGTGCCAGCAGAAGGTCAAGTGAAAAACTGTTTTTT. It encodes CASRRSSEKLFF.

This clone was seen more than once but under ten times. CDR3 amino acids: CASSSYQGYDGYTF. CDR3 bases: TGTGCCAGCAGCTCTTATCAGGGGTATGACGGCTACACCTTC. This chain connects TRBV5-4 to TRBJ1-2; D possibly corresponds to TRBD1 (6 bases). Trimming shortened V by 3 bases and J by 8 bases, and 17 bases separated the two germline ends. The CDR3 has 14 amino acids. Germline values: CDR1 SGHNT, CDR2 YYREEE (reference sequence). The variable domain in full, completed from reference TRBV5-4 and TRBJ1-2, reads ETGVTQSPTHLIKTRGQQVTLRCSSQSGHNTVSWYQQALGQGPQFIFQYYREEENGRGNFPPRFSGLQFPNYSSELNVNALELDDSALYLCASSSYQGYDGYTFGSGTRLTVV.

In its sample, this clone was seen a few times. The CDR3 loop is CASSARSGGPGELFF. CDR3 DNA sequence: TGTGCCAGCAGCGCGAGGTCAGGGGGGCCCGGGGAGCTGTTTTTT. The chain combines TRBV9 with TRBJ2-2; possible D gene TRBD1, 7 bases. The V gene lost 3 bases and the J gene lost 6 bases, with 15 bases spanning the gap. Germline values: CDR1 SGDLS, CDR2 YYNGEE. The CDR3 totals 15 residues.

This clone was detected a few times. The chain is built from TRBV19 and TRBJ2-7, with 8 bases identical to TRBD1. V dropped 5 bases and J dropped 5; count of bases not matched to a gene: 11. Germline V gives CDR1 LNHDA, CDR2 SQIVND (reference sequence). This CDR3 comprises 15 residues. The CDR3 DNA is TGTGCCAGTAGTCTCCCCGGGACAGGAGGTCACGAGCAGTACTTC. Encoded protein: CASSLPGTGGHEQYF.

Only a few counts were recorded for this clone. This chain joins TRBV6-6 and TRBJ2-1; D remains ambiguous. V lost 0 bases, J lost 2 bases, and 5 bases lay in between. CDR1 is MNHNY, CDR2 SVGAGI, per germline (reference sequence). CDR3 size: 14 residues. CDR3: CASSYSLTYNEQFF. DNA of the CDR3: TGTGCCAGCAGTTACTCCCTCACCTACAATGAGCAGTTCTTC.

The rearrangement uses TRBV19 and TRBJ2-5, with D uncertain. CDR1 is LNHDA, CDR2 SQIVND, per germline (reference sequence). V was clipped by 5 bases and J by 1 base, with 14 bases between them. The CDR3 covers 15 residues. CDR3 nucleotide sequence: TGTGCCAGTAGTGTGGTAGGTTGGGGCCAAGAGACCCAGTACTTC. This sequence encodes CASSVVGWGQETQYF.

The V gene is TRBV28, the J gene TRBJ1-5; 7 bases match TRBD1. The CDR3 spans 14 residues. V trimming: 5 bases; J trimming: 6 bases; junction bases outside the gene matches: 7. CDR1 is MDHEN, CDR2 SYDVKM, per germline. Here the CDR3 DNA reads TGTGCCAGCAGTAAACAGGGGCTCGTTCAGCCCCAGCATTTT. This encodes CASSKQGLVQPQHF.

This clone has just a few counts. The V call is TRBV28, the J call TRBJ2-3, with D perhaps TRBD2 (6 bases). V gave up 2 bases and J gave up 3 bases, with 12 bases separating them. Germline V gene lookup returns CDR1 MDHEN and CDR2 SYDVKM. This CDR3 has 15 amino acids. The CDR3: CASSLLGGDTDTQYF. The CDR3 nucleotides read TGTGCCAGCAGTTTACTGGGGGGAGATACAGATACGCAGTATTTT.

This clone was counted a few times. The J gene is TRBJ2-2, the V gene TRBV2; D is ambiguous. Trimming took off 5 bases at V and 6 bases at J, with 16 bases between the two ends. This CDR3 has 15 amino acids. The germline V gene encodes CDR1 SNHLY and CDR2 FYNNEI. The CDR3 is CASSPDLGNAGELFF. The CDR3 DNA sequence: TGTGCCAGCAGTCCTGACCTAGGAAACGCCGGGGAGCTGTTTTTT.

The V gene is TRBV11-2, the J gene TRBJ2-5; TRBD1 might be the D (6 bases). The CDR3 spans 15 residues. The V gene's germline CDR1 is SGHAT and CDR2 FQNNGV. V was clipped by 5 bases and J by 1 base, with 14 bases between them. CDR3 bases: TGTGCCAGCAGCAGAAGTCCGACAGGCCAAGAGACCCAGTACTTC. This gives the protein CASSRSPTGQETQYF. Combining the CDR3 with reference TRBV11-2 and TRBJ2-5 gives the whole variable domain EAGVAQSPRYKIIEKRQSVAFWCNPISGHATLYWYQQILGQGPKLLIQFQNNGVVDDSQLPKDRFSAERLKGVDSTLKIQPAKLEDSAVYLCASSRSPTGQETQYFGPGTRLLVL.

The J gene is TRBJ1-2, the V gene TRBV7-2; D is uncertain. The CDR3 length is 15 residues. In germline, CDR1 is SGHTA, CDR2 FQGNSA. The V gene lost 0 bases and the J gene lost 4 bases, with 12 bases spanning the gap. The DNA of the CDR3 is TGTGCCAGCAGCTTAGCCCCCCTAGGGCCCTATGGCTACACCTTC. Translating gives CASSLAPLGPYGYTF.

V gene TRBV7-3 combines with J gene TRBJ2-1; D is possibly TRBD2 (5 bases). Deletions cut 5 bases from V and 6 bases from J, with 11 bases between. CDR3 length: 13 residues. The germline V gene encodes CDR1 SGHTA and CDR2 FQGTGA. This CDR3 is CASSRPGSNEQFF. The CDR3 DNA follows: TGTGCCAGCAGCCGCCCGGGGTCCAATGAGCAGTTCTTC.

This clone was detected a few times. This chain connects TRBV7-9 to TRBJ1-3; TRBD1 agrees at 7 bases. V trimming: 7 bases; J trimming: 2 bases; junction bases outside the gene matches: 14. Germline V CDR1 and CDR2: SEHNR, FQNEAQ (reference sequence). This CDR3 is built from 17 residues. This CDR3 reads CASTSGTVLFAGNTIYF. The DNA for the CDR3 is TGTGCCAGCACCTCCGGGACAGTCCTCTTTGCTGGAAACACCATATATTTT.

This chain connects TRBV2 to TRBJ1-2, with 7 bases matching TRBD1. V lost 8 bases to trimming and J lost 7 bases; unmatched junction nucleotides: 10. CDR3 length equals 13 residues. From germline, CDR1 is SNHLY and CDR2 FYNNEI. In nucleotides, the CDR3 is TGTGCCAGCTTCCACGCGAACAGGGGTGGCTACACCTTC. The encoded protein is CASFHANRGGYTF.

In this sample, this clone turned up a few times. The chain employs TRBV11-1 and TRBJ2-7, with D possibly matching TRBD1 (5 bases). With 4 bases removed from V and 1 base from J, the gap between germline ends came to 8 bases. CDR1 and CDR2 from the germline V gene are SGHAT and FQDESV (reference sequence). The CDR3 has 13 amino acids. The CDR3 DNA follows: TGTGCCAGCAGCTACAGGCGATCCTACGAGCAGTACTTC. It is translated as CASSYRRSYEQYF. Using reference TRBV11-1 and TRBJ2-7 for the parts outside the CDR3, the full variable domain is EAEVAQSPRYKITEKSQAVAFWCDPISGHATLYWYRQILGQGPELLVQFQDESVVDDSQLPKDRFSAERLKGVDSTLKIQPAELGDSAMYLCASSYRRSYEQYFGPGTRLTVT.

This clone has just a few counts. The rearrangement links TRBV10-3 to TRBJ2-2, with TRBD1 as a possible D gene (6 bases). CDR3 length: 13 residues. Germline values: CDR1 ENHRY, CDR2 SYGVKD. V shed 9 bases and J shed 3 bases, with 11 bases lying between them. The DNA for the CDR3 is TGTGCCATTCGACAGGAGTACACCGGGGAGCTGTTTTTT. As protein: CAIRQEYTGELFF.

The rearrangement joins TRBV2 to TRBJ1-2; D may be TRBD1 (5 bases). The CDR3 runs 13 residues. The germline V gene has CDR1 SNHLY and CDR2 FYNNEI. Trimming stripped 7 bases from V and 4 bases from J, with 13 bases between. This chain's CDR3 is CASIMGPSYGYTF. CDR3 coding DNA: TGTGCCAGCATTATGGGGCCGAGCTATGGCTACACCTTC.

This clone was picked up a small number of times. The CDR3 here is CASSSIAGSDEQYF. The CDR3 DNA is TGTGCCAGCAGCTCAATAGCGGGATCGGACGAGCAGTACTTC. The V call is TRBV9, the J call TRBJ2-7; TRBD2 aligns across 8 bases. V shed 4 bases, J shed 5 bases, and the junction held 8 bases outside the gene matches. The CDR3 contains 14 residues. In germline, CDR1 is SGDLS, CDR2 YYNGEE.

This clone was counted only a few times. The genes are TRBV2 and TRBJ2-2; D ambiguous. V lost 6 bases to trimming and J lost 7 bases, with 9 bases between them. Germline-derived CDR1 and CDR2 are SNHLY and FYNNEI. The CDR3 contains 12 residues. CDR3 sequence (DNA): TGTGCCAGCAGGCTAGTGGGCGGGGAGCTGTTTTTT. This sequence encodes CASRLVGGELFF.

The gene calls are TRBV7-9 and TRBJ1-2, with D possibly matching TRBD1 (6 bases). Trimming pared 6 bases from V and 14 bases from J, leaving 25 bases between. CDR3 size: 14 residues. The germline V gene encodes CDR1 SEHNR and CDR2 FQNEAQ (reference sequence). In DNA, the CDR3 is TGTGCCAGCAGGAGGGAGGGGACACGAAATTTTGGAACCTTC. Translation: CASRREGTRNFGTF.

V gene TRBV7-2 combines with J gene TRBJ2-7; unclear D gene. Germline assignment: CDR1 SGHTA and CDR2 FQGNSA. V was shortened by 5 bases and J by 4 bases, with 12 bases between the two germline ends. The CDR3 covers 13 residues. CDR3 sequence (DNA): TGTGCCAGCAGCCCCGGAGTTACTTACGAGCAGTACTTC. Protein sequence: CASSPGVTYEQYF.

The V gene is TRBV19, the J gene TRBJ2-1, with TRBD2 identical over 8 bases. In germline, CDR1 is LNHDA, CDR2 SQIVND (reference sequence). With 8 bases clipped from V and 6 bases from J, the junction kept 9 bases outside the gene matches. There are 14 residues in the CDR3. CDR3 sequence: CASVSREGRNEQFF. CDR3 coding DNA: TGTGCCAGTGTTTCTCGGGAGGGCCGCAATGAGCAGTTCTTC.

Here the CDR3 reads CASSLALASGRTDTQYF. CDR3 sequence (DNA): TGTGCCAGCAGCTTAGCGCTAGCTAGCGGGAGGACAGATACGCAGTATTTT. The chain combines TRBV7-2 with TRBJ2-3; 11 nucleotides align to TRBD2. The V and J ends lost 0 bases and 3 bases, in that order; junction bases with no gene match: 5. Germline lookup yields CDR1 SGHTA and CDR2 FQGNSA. The CDR3 is 17 amino acids.